This T cell receptor beta chain was captured in a study of cytomegalovirus exposure and HLA in healthy donors (dated by TCRdb to 2015 to 2018). With regard to the full study: The 550 to 750 repertoires of the first cohort and the approximately 110 validation repertoires were produced on the same platform, according to a later analysis. The study aimed to test whether signatures of past pathogen exposure could be identified by cataloging public T cell receptors. In addition to the first cohort of approximately 650 subjects, a separate validation cohort of approximately 130 different subjects was used. The study combined high-throughput TCR immunosequencing, statistical association of individual TCRs with disease status, and machine learning to predict cytomegalovirus infection status.

A note on this clone: This clone's antigen is unknown. No base-level quality is on record; no much larger clone is a single base apart.

Here is what the overall study found, with its caveats: A later analysis found that TCRs clustered in the first cohort also tended to co-occur in the approximately 120 validation repertoires, with 94% of cluster scores above 0. A later analysis had no HLA typing for the validation cohort, so co-occurrence there was scored across all 120 repertoires. Most TCR sequences were observed very rarely across donors, whereas some public TCRs were present in many individuals. A total of roughly 160 TCR beta chains were listed by the study as associated with cytomegalovirus. The classifier was reported to diagnose cytomegalovirus status with high specificity and sensitivity in both the original and validation cohorts. According to the authors, the approach could potentially be generalized to other disease states and immunological phenotypes. In vitro tests confirmed that three of the cytomegalovirus-associated TCR beta chains recognize cytomegalovirus antigens.

Inclusive of the bounding cysteine and phenylalanine, the CDR3 is 13 residues long. Just the 39-base CDR3 DNA is kept, in frame starting at base 1. Based on the germline V gene, the CDR1 and CDR2 sequences are MNHEY and SVGAGI. V and J lose 6 bases and 0 bases, and a span of 9 bases separates them. The library was prepared using the immunoSEQ multiplex PCR assay. The original methods were these. A statistical classification framework was built to diagnose cytomegalovirus status from the catalog of TCR beta chain sequences. TCRdb provides this immuneACCESS table in a form limited to in-frame rearrangements. Some clones are lacking; in checked studies, under half of them reflect an unresolved V gene, and why the rest are absent is not known. V and J calls and clone size come straight from that table; D and trimming were deduced from the DNA. The sample has about 72,000 clones on record, about 93% of them singletons. Under 2% of the sample is held by the ten biggest clonotypes.

The donors were included in the validation cohort of over a hundred subjects, a group kept apart from the roughly 670-subject first cohort. Recombination joined TRBV6-5 with TRBJ2-7, and the D gene may be TRBD2, 5 bases matching. The receptor's source is a woman younger than 30 in good health and CMV-seropositive. The specimen was PBMCs. Here is the DNA: TGTGCCAGCAGCCTGGGAGTCTCCTACGAGCAGTACTTC. Translated, this gives CASSLGVSYEQYF.